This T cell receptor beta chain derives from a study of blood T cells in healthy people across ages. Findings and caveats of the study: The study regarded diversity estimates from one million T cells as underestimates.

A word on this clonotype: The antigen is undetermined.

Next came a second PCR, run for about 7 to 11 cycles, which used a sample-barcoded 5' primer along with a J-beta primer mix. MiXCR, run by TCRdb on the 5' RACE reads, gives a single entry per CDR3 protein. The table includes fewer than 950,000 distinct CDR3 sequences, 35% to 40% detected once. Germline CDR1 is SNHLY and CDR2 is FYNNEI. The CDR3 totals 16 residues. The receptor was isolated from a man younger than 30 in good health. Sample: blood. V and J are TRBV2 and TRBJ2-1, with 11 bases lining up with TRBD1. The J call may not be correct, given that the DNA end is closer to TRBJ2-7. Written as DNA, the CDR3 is TGTGCCAGCAGCGACCGGACAGGGGGCTCCCACAATGAGCAGTACTTC. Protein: CASSDRTGGSHNEQYF.